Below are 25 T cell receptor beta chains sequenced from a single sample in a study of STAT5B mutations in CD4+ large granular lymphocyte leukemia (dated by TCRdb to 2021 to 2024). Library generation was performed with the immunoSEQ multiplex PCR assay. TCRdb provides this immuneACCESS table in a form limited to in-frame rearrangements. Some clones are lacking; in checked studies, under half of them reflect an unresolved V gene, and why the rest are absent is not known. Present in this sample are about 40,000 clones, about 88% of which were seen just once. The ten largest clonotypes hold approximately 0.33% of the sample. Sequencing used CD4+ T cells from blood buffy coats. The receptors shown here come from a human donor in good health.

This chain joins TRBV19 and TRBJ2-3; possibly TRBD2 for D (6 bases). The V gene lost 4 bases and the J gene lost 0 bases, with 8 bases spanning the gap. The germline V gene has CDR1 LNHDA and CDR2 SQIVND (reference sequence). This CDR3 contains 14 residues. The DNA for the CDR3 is TGTGCCAGTAGTAGCGGGGAAAGCACAGATACGCAGTATTTT. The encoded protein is CASSSGESTDTQYF. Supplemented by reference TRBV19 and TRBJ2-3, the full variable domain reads DGGITQSPKYLFRKEGQNVTLSCEQNLNHDAMYWYRQDPGQGLRLIYYSQIVNDFQKGDIAEGYSVSREKKESFPLTVTSAQKNPTAFYLCASSSGESTDTQYFGPGTRLTVL.

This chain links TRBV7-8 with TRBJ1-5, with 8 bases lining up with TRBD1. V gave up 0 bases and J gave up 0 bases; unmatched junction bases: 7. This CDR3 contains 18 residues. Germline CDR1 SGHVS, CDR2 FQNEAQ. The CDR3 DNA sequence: TGTGCCAGCAGCTTAGCGGACAGGGTCCTTTATAGCAATCAGCCCCAGCATTTT. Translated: CASSLADRVLYSNQPQHF.

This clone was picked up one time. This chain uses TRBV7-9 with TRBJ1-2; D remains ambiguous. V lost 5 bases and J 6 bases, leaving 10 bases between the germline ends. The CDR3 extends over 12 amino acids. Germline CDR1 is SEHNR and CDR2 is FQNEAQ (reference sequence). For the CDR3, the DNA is TGTGCCAGCAGCCGGCGGGGAAATGGCTACACCTTC. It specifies CASSRRGNGYTF.

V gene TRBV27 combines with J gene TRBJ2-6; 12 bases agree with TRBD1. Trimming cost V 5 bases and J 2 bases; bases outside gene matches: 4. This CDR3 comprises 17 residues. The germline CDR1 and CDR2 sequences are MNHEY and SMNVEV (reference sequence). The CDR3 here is CASSGGTGGTGANVLTF. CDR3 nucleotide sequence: TGTGCCAGCAGTGGGGGGACAGGGGGCACTGGGGCCAACGTCCTGACTTTC. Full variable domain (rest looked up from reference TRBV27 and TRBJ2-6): EAQVTQNPRYLITVTGKKLTVTCSQNMNHEYMSWYRQDPGLGLRQIYYSMNVEVTDKGDVPEGYKVSRKEKRNFPLILESPSPNQTSLYFCASSGGTGGTGANVLTFGAGSRLTVL.

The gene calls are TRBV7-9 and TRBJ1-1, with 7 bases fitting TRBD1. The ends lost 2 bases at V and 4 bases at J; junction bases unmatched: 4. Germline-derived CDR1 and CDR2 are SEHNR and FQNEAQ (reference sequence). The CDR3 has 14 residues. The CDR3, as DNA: TGTGCCAGCAGCTTATACAGGGGTCCCACTGAAGCTTTCTTT. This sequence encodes CASSLYRGPTEAFF.

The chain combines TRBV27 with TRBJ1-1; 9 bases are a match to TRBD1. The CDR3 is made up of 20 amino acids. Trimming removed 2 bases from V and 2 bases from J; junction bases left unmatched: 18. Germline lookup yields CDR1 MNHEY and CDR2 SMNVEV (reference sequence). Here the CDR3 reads CASSLTPPVRLQGANTEAFF. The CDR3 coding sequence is TGTGCCAGCAGTTTAACCCCCCCTGTGAGACTACAGGGGGCAAACACTGAAGCTTTCTTT.

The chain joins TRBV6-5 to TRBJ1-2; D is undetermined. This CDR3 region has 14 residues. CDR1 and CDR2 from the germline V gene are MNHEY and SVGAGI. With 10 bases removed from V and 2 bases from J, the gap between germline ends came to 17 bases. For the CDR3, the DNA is TGTGCCACGAAAGGCCTGCGGCCCAACTATGGCTACACCTTC. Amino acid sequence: CATKGLRPNYGYTF.

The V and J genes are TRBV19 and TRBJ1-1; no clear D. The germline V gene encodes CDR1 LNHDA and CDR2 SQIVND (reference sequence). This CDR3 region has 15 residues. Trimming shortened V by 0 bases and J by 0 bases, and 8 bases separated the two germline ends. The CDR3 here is CASSIDTGMNTEAFF. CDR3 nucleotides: TGTGCCAGTAGTATAGATACGGGGATGAACACTGAAGCTTTCTTT. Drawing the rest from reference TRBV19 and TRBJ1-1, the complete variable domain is DGGITQSPKYLFRKEGQNVTLSCEQNLNHDAMYWYRQDPGQGLRLIYYSQIVNDFQKGDIAEGYSVSREKKESFPLTVTSAQKNPTAFYLCASSIDTGMNTEAFFGQGTRLTVV.

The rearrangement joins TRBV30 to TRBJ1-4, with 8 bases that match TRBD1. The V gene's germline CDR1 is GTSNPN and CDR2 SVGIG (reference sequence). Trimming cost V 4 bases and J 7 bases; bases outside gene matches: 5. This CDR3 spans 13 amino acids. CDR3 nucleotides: TGTGCCTGGAACAGGGGGGAGGCTGAAAAACTGTTTTTT. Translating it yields CAWNRGEAEKLFF.

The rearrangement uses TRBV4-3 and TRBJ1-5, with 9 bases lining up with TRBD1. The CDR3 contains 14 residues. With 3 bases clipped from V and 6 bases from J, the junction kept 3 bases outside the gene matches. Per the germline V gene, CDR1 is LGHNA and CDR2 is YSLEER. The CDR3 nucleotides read TGCGCCAGCAGCCAGGGACAGGGCGGTCAGCCCCAGCATTTT. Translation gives CASSQGQGGQPQHF.

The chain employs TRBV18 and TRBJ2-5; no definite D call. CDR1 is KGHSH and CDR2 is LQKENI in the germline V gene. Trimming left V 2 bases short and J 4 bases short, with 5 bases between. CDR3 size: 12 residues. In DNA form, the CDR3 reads TGTGCCAGCTCACCATTTTTAGAGACCCAGTACTTC. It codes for CASSPFLETQYF.

This CDR3 is CAWGGQGNEKLFF. CDR3 in DNA: TGTGCCTGGGGCGGACAGGGGAACGAAAAACTGTTTTTT. This chain uses TRBV30 with TRBJ1-4, with 9 bases lining up with TRBD1. This CDR3 has 13 amino acids. Germline trimming cut 5 bases from V and 8 bases from J; bases unmatched to any gene: 6. The germline gives CDR1 GTSNPN, CDR2 SVGIG (reference sequence).

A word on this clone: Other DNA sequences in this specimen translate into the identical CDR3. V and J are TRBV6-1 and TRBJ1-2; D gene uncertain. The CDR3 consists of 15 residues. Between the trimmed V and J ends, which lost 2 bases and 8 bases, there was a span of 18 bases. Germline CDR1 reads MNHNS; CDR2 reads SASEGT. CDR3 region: CASSELVVEGYGYTF. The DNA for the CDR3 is TGTGCCAGCAGTGAACTTGTAGTGGAAGGCTACGGCTACACCTTC.

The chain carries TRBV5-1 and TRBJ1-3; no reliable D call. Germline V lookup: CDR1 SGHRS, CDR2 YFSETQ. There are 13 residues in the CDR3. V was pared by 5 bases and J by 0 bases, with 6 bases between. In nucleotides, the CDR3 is TGCGCCAGCAGTTTGAGCTCTGGAAACACCATATATTTT. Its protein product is CASSLSSGNTIYF.

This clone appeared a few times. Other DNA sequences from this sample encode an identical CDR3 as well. The CDR3: CASSLSGSGNTIYF. In DNA form, the CDR3 reads TGTGCCAGCAGTTTATCGGGGTCTGGAAACACCATATATTTT. The chain has TRBV28 and TRBJ1-3; D not certain. The germline V gene encodes CDR1 MDHEN and CDR2 SYDVKM. The CDR3 consists of 14 residues. The V end was cut by 1 base, the J end by 1 base, with 5 bases between.

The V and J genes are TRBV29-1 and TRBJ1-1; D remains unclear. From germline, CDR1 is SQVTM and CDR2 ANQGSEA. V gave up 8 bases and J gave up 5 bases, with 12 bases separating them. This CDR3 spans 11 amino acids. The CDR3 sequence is CSSRVGTEAFF. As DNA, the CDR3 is TGCAGCTCCCGAGTGGGGACTGAAGCTTTCTTT. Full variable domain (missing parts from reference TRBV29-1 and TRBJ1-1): SAVISQKPSRDICQRGTSLTIQCQVDSQVTMMFWYRQQPGQSLTLIATANQGSEATYESGFVIDKFPISRPNLTFSTLTVSNMSPEDSSIYLCSSRVGTEAFFGQGTRLTVV.

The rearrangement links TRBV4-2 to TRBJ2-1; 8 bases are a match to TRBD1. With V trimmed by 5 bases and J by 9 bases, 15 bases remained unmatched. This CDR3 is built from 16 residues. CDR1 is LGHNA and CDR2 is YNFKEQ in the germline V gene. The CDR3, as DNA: TGTGCCAGCAGCTTAGAGGGGACAGGTAGAGAGGGTGAGCAGTTCTTC. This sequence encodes CASSLEGTGREGEQFF.

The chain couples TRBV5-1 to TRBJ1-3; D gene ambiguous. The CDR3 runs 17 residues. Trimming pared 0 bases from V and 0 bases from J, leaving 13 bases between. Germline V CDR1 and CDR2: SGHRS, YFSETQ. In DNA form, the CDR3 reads TGCGCCAGCAGCTTGGAACGTTCCGGGAGCTCTGGAAACACCATATATTTT. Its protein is CASSLERSGSSGNTIYF. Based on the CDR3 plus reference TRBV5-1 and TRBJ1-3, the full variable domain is KAGVTQTPRYLIKTRGQQVTLSCSPISGHRSVSWYQQTPGQGLQFLFEYFSETQRNKGNFPGRFSGRQFSNSRSEMNVSTLELGDSALYLCASSLERSGSSGNTIYFGEGSWLTVV.

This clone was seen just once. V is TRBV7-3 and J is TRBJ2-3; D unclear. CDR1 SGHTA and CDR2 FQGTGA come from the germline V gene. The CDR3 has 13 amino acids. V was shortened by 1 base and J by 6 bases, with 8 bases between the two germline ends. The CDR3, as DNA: TGTGCCAGCAGCTTAAAGGGTACGGATACGCAGTATTTT. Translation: CASSLKGTDTQYF.

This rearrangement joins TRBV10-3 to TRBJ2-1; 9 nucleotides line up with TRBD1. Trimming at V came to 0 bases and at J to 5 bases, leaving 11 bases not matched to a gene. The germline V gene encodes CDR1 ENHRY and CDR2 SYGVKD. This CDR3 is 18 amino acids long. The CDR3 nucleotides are TGTGCCATCAGTGAGTCCGGGACAGGGATGCGTCGTAACAATGAGCAGTTCTTC. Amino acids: CAISESGTGMRRNNEQFF.

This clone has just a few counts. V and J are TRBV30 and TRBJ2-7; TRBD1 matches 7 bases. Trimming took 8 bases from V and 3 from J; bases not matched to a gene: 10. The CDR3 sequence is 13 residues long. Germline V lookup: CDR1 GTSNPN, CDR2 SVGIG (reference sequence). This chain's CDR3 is CAGGPGQYYEQYF. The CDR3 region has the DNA TGTGCCGGAGGACCGGGACAGTACTACGAGCAGTACTTC.

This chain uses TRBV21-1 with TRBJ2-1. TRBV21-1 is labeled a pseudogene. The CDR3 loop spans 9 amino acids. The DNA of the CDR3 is TGTGCCAGCAGCAACCCGCAGTTCTTC. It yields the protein CASSNPQFF.

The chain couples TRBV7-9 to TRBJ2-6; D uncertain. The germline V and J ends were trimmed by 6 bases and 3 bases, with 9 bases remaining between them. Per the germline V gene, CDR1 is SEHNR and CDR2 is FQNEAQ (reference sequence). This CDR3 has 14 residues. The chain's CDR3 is CASRSYGGANVLTF. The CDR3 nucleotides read TGTGCCAGCAGAAGTTACGGTGGGGCCAACGTCCTGACTTTC.

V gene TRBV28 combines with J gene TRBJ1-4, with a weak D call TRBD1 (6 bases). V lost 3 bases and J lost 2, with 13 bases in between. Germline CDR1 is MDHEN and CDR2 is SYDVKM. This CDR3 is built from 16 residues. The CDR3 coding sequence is TGTGCCAGCAGTTTGGCGGGGGCGCCGACTAATGAAAAACTGTTTTTT. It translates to CASSLAGAPTNEKLFF.

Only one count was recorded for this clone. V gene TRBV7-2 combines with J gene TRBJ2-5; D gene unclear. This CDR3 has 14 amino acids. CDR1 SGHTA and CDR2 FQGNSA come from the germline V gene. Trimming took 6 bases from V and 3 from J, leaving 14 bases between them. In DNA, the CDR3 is TGTGCCAGCAGTGCTCCCGGGCGCAAAGAGACCCAGTACTTC. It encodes CASSAPGRKETQYF.